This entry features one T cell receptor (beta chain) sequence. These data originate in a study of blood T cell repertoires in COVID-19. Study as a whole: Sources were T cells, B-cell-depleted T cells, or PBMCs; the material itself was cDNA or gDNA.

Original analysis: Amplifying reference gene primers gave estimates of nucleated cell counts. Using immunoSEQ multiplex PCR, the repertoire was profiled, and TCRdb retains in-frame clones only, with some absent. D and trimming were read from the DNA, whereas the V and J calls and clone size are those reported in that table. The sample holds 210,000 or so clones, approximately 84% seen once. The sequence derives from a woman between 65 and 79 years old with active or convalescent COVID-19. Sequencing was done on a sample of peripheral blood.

The CDR3 loop is CASSEAGRTGPFYNSPLHF. In DNA form, the CDR3 reads TGTGCCAGCAGTGAAGCAGGCCGGACAGGACCCTTCTATAATTCACCCCTCCACTTT. This chain joins TRBV2 and TRBJ1-6; 7 bases line up with TRBD1. Germline V gene sequence: CDR1 SNHLY, CDR2 FYNNEI. The CDR3 spans 19 residues. With V trimmed by 0 bases and J by 3 bases, 11 bases remained unmatched.